Listed here are 3 T cell receptor beta chains from one sample, sequenced in a study of T cells in Graves' hyperthyroidism and ophthalmopathy. Authors of the study amplified TCR beta CDR3 regions from RNA transcripts. Primed by the HTBI set, a first-round RT-PCR was run on the TCR CDR3. TCRdb recomputed calls from the multiplex PCR reads with MiXCR, one row per CDR3 protein. Among approximately 560,000 distinct CDR3 sequences, around 16% were seen once, and the ten largest hold around 7.5%. The sequencing input was blood. Every receptor here comes from a woman under 40 with Graves' hyperthyroidism.

This clonotype was seen at least ten times. The rearrangement links TRBV27 to TRBJ2-7; 9 bases are shared with TRBD2. With V trimmed by 3 bases and J by 3 bases, 6 bases remained unmatched. The germline gives CDR1 MNHEY, CDR2 SMNVEV (reference sequence). The length of the CDR3 is 15 residues. The CDR3 DNA follows: TGTGCCAGCAGTTTGGTGCGGGAGGGGGTCTACGAGCAGTACTTC. This encodes CASSLVREGVYEQYF.

The genes are TRBV7-2 and TRBJ2-3, with 10 bases lining up with TRBD1. From germline, CDR1 is SGHTA and CDR2 FQGNSA. V lost 5 bases, J lost 4 bases, and 12 bases stayed unmatched. This CDR3 spans 17 amino acids. CDR3 sequence: CASSGSRDRGSADTQYF. The DNA for the CDR3 is TGTGCCAGCAGCGGAAGCAGGGACAGGGGATCAGCAGATACGCAGTATTTT. The full variable domain, rest sourced from reference TRBV7-2 and TRBJ2-3, is GAGVSQSPSNKVTEKGKDVELRCDPISGHTALYWYRQSLGQGLEFLIYFQGNSAPDKSGLPSDRFSAERTGGSVSTLTIQRTQQEDSAVYLCASSGSRDRGSADTQYFGPGTRLTVL.

The rearrangement joins TRBV27 to TRBJ2-3, with 8 bases lining up with TRBD1. Germline V CDR1 and CDR2: MNHEY, SMNVEV (reference sequence). The J segment lost 5 bases and the V segment lost 2 bases, leaving 6 bases of the junction unmatched. The CDR3 has 15 amino acids. The CDR3 DNA reads as TGTGCCAGCAGTTTACGCGGACAGGGACTAGATACGCAGTATTTT. Its protein product is CASSLRGQGLDTQYF.